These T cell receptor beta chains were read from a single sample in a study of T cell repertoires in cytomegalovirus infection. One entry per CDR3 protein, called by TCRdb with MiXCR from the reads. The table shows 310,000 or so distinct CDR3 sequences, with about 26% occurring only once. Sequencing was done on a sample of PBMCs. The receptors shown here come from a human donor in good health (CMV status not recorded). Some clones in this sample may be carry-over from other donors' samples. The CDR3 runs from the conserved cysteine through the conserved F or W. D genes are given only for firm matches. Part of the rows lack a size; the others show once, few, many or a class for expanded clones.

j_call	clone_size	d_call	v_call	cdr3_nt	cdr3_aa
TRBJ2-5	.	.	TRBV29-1	TGCAGCGTTGAAGGGCCAGGGGTTTTTGAGACCCAGTACTTC	CSVEGPGVFETQYF
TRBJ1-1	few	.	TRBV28	TGTGCCAGCAGCTCCGACATACTGAACACTGAAGCTTTCTTT	CASSSDILNTEAFF
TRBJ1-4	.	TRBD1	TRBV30	TGTGCCTGCTATACCGGGACAGGGGATGAAAAACTGTTTTTT	CACYTGTGDEKLFF
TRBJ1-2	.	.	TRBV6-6	TGTGCCAGCAACCCAGGGTTACCCGGCTATGGCTACACCTTC	CASNPGLPGYGYTF
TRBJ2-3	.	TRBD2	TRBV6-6	TGTGCCAGCAGTTACTCGGGGACTAGCGGGGGTCCTAGCACAGATACGCAGTATTTT	CASSYSGTSGGPSTDTQYF
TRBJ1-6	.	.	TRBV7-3	TGTGCCAGCAGCCCCGGACTAAATTCACCCCTCCACTTT	CASSPGLNSPLHF
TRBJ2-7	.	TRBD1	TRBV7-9	TGTGCCAGCAGCTTGACAGGGGGAAACTACGAGCAGTACTTC	CASSLTGGNYEQYF
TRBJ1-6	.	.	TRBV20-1	TGCAGTGCTAGACTCCCTGCCGCTTTAGGTTCACCCCTCCACTTT	CSARLPAALGSPLHF
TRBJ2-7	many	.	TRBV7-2	TGTGCCAGCAGTCCCGGCGGGATTTACGAGCAGTACTTC	CASSPGGIYEQYF
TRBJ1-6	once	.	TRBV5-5	TGTGCCAGCATTCCGCTGTCCCTAGGGCCCTCACCCCTCCACTTT	CASIPLSLGPSPLHF
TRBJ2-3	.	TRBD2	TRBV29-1	TGCAGGGCGGGTAGCGGGACAGATACGCAGTATTTT	CRAGSGTDTQYF
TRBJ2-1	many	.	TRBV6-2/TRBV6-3	TGTGCCAGCAGTACCCCGGGACTGCTGAACAATGAGCAGTTCTTC	CASSTPGLLNNEQFF
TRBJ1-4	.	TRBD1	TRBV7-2	TGTGCCGGCAGCCCAAGACAGGGGTCAACTAATGAAAAACTGTTTTTT	CAGSPRQGSTNEKLFF
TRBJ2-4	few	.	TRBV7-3	TGTGCCAGCAGCCTCAGGGGAGTCTCCAAAAACATTCAGTACTTC	CASSLRGVSKNIQYF
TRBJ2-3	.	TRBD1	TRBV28	TGTGCCAGCAGTTTATCGGACAGGGGAAGAGATACGCAGTATTTT	CASSLSDRGRDTQYF
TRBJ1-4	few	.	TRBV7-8	TGTGCCAGCAGCTTATCTTATCGGACTAATGAAAAACTGTTTTTT	CASSLSYRTNEKLFF
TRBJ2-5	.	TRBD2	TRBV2	TGTGCCAGCAGCGAAGAAGGCGGCGGGGGATCCCAGTACTTC	CASSEEGGGGSQYF
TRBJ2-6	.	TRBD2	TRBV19	TGTGCCAGTAGTATTCTAGCGGGGGCCGTCTCTGGGGCCAACGTCCTGACTTTC	CASSILAGAVSGANVLTF
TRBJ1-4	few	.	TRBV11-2	TGTGCCAGCGGAGGGGGAGATGAAAAACTGTTTTTT	CASGGGDEKLFF
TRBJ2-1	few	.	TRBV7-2	TGTGCCAGCAGCTTACAGCTCGCGGGACGAGAGCAGTTCTTC	CASSLQLAGREQFF
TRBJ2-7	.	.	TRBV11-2	TGTGCCAGCAGCCCACGGACAGCCCAAGAGCAGTACTTC	CASSPRTAQEQYF
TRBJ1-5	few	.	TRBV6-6	TGTGCCAGCAGTTCGAAGGTCTTAAACCAGCCCCAGCATTTT	CASSSKVLNQPQHF
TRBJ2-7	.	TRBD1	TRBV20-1	TGCAGTGCCATGGACAGGGGCGACTACGAGCAGTACTTC	CSAMDRGDYEQYF
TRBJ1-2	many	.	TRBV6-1	TGTGCCAGCAGGCGATCTAGGACAGCCGGATTATATGGCTACACCTTC	CASRRSRTAGLYGYTF
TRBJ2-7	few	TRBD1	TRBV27	TGTGCCAGCGCACACAGGGGGATCTACGAGCAGTACTTC	CASAHRGIYEQYF
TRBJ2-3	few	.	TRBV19	TGTGCCAGTAGTATCGGGCAGGGCTTTGGCACAGATACGCAGTATTTT	CASSIGQGFGTDTQYF
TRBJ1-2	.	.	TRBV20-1	TGCAGTGCCCCATCCGCTAACTATGGCTACACCTTC	CSAPSANYGYTF
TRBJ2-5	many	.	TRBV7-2	TGTGCCAGCAGCCTCCGGAGTTATGAGACCCAGTACTTC	CASSLRSYETQYF
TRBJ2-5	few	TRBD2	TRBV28	TGTGCCAGCTATAGTAGCGGGAGTGCTGAGACCCAGTACTTC	CASYSSGSAETQYF
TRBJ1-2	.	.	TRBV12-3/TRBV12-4	TGTGCCAGCAGTACCGGGACGGCCATCCGAGGCTACACCTTC	CASSTGTAIRGYTF
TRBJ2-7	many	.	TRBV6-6	TGTGCCAGCAGTCCCCAGGGCGAGCAGTACTTC	CASSPQGEQYF
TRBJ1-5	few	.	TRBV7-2	TGTGCCAGCAGCTTAGTCGGGGGGCCTGGTCAGCCCCAGCATTTT	CASSLVGGPGQPQHF
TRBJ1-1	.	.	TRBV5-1	TGCGCCAGCAGCTTCATCCCCGGGGAGGTTGAAGCTTTCTTT	CASSFIPGEVEAFF
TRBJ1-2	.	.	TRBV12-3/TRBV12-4	TGTGCCAGCAGTTTAAGACAACTTCGAAACTATGGCTACACCTTC	CASSLRQLRNYGYTF
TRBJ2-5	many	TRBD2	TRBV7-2	TGTGCCAGCAGCATTAGCGGGGGGAGCGAGACCCAGTACTTC	CASSISGGSETQYF
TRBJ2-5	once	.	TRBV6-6	TGTGCCAGCAGTTCAACTAGCCAAGAGACCCAGTACTTC	CASSSTSQETQYF
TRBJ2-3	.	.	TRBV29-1	TGCAGCGCTGCCCCTCTTGGCACAGATACGCAGTATTTT	CSAAPLGTDTQYF